This passage covers 9 T cell receptor beta chains from one sample sequenced in a study of cytomegalovirus exposure and HLA in healthy donors. 13 Jbeta primers and 60 Vbeta primers were used for the PCR. Sequenced by immunoSEQ multiplex PCR; TCRdb stores in-frame clones only, minus some. The sample table sets out 80,000 or so clones. Material: PBMCs. All receptors come from a woman in her twenties or thirties in good health and CMV-seronegative.

The V and J genes are TRBV5-1 and TRBJ2-2; 9 nucleotides align to TRBD2. Germline-derived CDR1 and CDR2 are SGHRS and YFSETQ. The CDR3 loop spans 16 amino acids. Losses at the gene ends were 2 bases for V and 6 bases for J; bases not matched to a gene: 8. This CDR3 reads CASSLNSGSLSGELFF. The CDR3 nucleotides are TGCGCCAGCAGCTTAAATAGCGGGAGCCTGTCCGGGGAGCTGTTTTTT.

The chain uses TRBV5-1 and TRBJ1-1; tentatively, D is TRBD1 (5 bases). V was trimmed by 3 bases and J by 2 bases, leaving 14 bases between them. Germline lookup yields CDR1 SGHRS and CDR2 YFSETQ. This CDR3 has 15 residues. The chain's CDR3 is CASSSRGRTNTEAFF. In DNA, the CDR3 is TGCGCCAGCAGCTCCCGGGGGAGAACCAACACTGAAGCTTTCTTT.

CDR3: CASSADRGQSPLHF. The CDR3 bases are TGTGCCAGCAGTGCGGACAGGGGCCAGTCACCCCTCCACTTT. The rearrangement uses TRBV25-1 and TRBJ1-6; 9 nucleotides line up with TRBD1. With 4 bases clipped from V and 10 bases from J, the junction kept 5 bases outside the gene matches. This CDR3 comprises 14 residues. Germline V gene data show CDR1 as MGHDK and CDR2 as SYGVNS.

V gene TRBV6-1 combines with J gene TRBJ2-5; D ambiguous. This CDR3 is 16 amino acids long. Trimming removed 0 bases from V and 5 bases from J, with 16 bases in between. Per the germline V gene, CDR1 is MNHNS and CDR2 is SASEGT. CDR3 loop: CASSEATASTGETQYF. The CDR3 bases are TGTGCCAGCAGTGAAGCGACGGCTAGTACTGGGGAGACCCAGTACTTC.

The chain employs TRBV4-1 and TRBJ2-1; 7 nucleotides agree with TRBD1. Germline values: CDR1 MGHRA, CDR2 YSYEKL. The CDR3 has 15 residues. V lost 3 bases, J lost 7 bases, and 9 bases stayed unmatched. CDR3 nucleotides: TGCGCCAGCAGCCAGGGACAGAGTTTTTGGAATGAGCAGTTCTTC. Translation gives CASSQGQSFWNEQFF.

This rearrangement joins TRBV27 to TRBJ1-2, with 10 positions matching TRBD1. The CDR3 runs 16 residues. The V and J ends lost 6 bases and 0 bases, in that order; junction bases with no gene match: 7. Germline values: CDR1 MNHEY, CDR2 SMNVEV (reference sequence). The CDR3 is CASSIRGQGANYGYTF. CDR3 bases: TGTGCCAGCAGCATCCGCGGACAGGGGGCTAACTATGGCTACACCTTC.

DNA for the CDR3: TGCGCCAGCAGCTTGTTAGGCGGCTCCTACGAGCAGTACTTC. Translated: CASSLLGGSYEQYF. The chain carries TRBV5-1 and TRBJ2-7; no firm D call. The CDR3 sequence is 14 residues long. The V end lost 1 base, the J end lost 0 bases, and 8 bases lay between the germline ends. Per germline, CDR1 SGHRS and CDR2 YFSETQ.

This chain connects TRBV28 to TRBJ2-3; tentatively, D is TRBD2 (5 bases). Trimming took off 6 bases at V and 3 bases at J, with 10 bases between the two ends. The CDR3 has 13 residues. The germline V gene has CDR1 MDHEN and CDR2 SYDVKM. DNA of the CDR3: TGTGCCAGCAGAGAAGGAGGTACAGATACGCAGTATTTT. Residues: CASREGGTDTQYF.

V and J are TRBV5-1 and TRBJ2-1, with 9 bases fitting TRBD1. The CDR3 runs 15 residues. After removal of 4 bases from V and 5 bases from J, the junction contained 7 bases not matched to a gene. Germline V lookup: CDR1 SGHRS, CDR2 YFSETQ. Here the CDR3 DNA reads TGCGCCAGCAGCCCTAGGGGACAGGGTAACAATGAGCAGTTCTTC. Translating it yields CASSPRGQGNNEQFF.